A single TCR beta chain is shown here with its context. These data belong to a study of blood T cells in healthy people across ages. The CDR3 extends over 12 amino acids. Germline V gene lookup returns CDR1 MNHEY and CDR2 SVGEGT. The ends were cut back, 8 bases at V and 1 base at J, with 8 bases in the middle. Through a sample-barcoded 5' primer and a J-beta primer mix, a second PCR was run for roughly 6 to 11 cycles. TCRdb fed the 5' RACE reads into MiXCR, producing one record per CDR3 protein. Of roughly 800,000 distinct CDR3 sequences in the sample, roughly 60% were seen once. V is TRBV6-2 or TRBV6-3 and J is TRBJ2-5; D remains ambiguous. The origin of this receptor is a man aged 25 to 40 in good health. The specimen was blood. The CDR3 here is CASGLRQETQYF. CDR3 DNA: TGTGCCAGCGGGCTGCGCCAAGAGACCCAGTACTTC.